Following are 14 T cell receptor beta chains from one sample sequenced in a study of T cells in tuberculosis. Repertoires were generated with immunoSEQ multiplex PCR, while TCRdb's copy carries only in-frame clones and drops some. The repertoire holds about 20,000 clones, approximately 92% seen once, with roughly 14% in the top ten. Sequenced input: PBMCs. The receptors were gathered from a donor aged 10 to 29 with latent tuberculosis or without tuberculosis infection.

The V gene is TRBV5-6, the J gene TRBJ1-2; tentatively, D is TRBD1 (5 bases). Deletions cut 0 bases from V and 8 bases from J, with 20 bases between. The CDR3 extends over 16 amino acids. CDR1 SGHDT and CDR2 YYEEEE come from the germline V gene. CDR3 DNA: TGTGCCAGCAGCTTGGTTCGAGCCAGGGAATCATCAGGCTACACCTTC. Translation: CASSLVRARESSGYTF.

The genes are TRBV10-2 and TRBJ2-1, with D possibly being TRBD1 (5 bases). The CDR3 has 13 residues. The germline gives CDR1 WSHSY, CDR2 SAAADI. The V end was cut by 6 bases, the J end by 1 base, with 7 bases between. The CDR3 region is CASSGQSYNEQFF. The CDR3 nucleotides are TGCGCCAGCAGCGGACAATCCTACAATGAGCAGTTCTTC.

The chain combines TRBV27 with TRBJ1-1, with 10 bases identical to TRBD1. CDR1 and CDR2 (germline): MNHEY, SMNVEV (reference sequence). This CDR3 is 15 amino acids long. V trimming: 7 bases; J trimming: 2 bases; junction bases outside the gene matches: 7. CDR3 nucleotides: TGTGCCAGCATGGCGACAGGGGGCCTAAACACTGAAGCTTTCTTT. Protein: CASMATGGLNTEAFF.

This clone has just one count. The rearrangement joins TRBV10-3 to TRBJ1-4; weak D call: TRBD1 (5 bases). V was clipped by 1 base and J by 5 bases, with 11 bases between them. The CDR3 is 15 residues long. Germline V lookup: CDR1 ENHRY, CDR2 SYGVKD. CDR3 bases: TGTGCCATCAGTGAGTTTGGGGGGTCAAATGAAAAACTGTTTTTT. It codes for CAISEFGGSNEKLFF.

This clone appeared a single time. The chain employs TRBV4-3 and TRBJ1-1; D may be TRBD1 (5 bases). The CDR3 sequence is 15 residues long. Germline V CDR1 and CDR2: LGHNA, YSLEER. V was cut by 1 base and J by 4 bases, with 13 bases left in between. DNA of the CDR3: TGCGCCAGCAGCCAAGGGCAAGCCAGGGCCACTGAAGCTTTCTTT. This codes for CASSQGQARATEAFF.

This chain connects TRBV15 to TRBJ2-3; D might be TRBD1 (6 bases). The germline gives CDR1 LNHNV, CDR2 YYDKDF (reference sequence). This CDR3 has 15 residues. The V and J ends lost 4 bases and 6 bases respectively, with 17 bases between them. In nucleotides, the CDR3 is TGTGCCACCAGCACCTCCGACAGGATTGAGGATACGCAGTATTTT. This codes for CATSTSDRIEDTQYF.

The J gene is TRBJ1-6, the V gene TRBV28; no clear D. Looked up from germline, CDR1 is MDHEN and CDR2 is SYDVKM. Trimming shortened V by 8 bases and J by 8 bases, and 4 bases separated the two germline ends. The length of the CDR3 is 10 residues. This CDR3 is CASLHSPLHF. CDR3 in DNA: TGTGCCAGCCTTCATTCACCCCTCCACTTT.

V usage is TRBV6-1 and J usage is TRBJ1-2; D possibly corresponds to TRBD1 (5 bases). The germline V gene has CDR1 MNHNS and CDR2 SASEGT. The CDR3 is 16 amino acids. V lost 2 bases and J 1 base, leaving 14 bases between the germline ends. CDR3 DNA: TGTGCCAGCAGTGAATCGGCAGGGTTGATTAACTATGGCTACACCTTC. Its translation: CASSESAGLINYGYTF.

This clone occurred once. The chain carries TRBV5-6 and TRBJ1-2; D may be TRBD1 (5 bases). The germline CDR1 and CDR2 sequences are SGHDT and YYEEEE. V gave up 4 bases and J gave up 0 bases, with 13 bases separating them. The CDR3 is 15 amino acids. CDR3 sequence (DNA): TGTGCCAGCAGCGGTGACAGATCCACTAACTATGGCTACACCTTC. It translates to CASSGDRSTNYGYTF.

The chain has TRBV9 and TRBJ2-1; maybe TRBD2 (6 bases). This CDR3 comprises 15 residues. V lost 0 bases to trimming and J lost 1 base, with 8 bases between them. Germline CDR1 is SGDLS and CDR2 is YYNGEE. CDR3 sequence: CASSVAGRSYNEQFF. The CDR3 DNA is TGTGCCAGCAGCGTAGCGGGGAGGTCCTACAATGAGCAGTTCTTC. The variable domain in full, completed from reference TRBV9 and TRBJ2-1, reads DSGVTQTPKHLITATGQRVTLRCSPRSGDLSVYWYQQSLDQGLQFLIQYYNGEERAKGNILERFSAQQFPDLHSELNLSSLELGDSALYFCASSVAGRSYNEQFFGPGTRLTVL.

The V and J genes are TRBV7-2 and TRBJ2-1; 12 bases are shared with TRBD2. The V and J ends lost 4 bases and 5 bases, in that order; junction bases with no gene match: 12. The CDR3 extends over 18 amino acids. Germline lookup yields CDR1 SGHTA and CDR2 FQGNSA. CDR3 residues: CASSSGRLAGGPHNEQFF. CDR3 nucleotides: TGTGCCAGCAGCTCTGGGAGGCTAGCGGGGGGGCCCCACAATGAGCAGTTCTTC.

The chain couples TRBV5-1 to TRBJ1-1; TRBD1 matches at 8 bases. With V trimmed by 4 bases and J by 6 bases, 8 bases remained unmatched. The CDR3 has 14 residues. CDR1 SGHRS and CDR2 YFSETQ come from the germline V gene. The CDR3 nucleotides read TGCGCCAGCAGCGCCGGACAGGGCGACGCTGAAGCTTTCTTT. Translating it yields CASSAGQGDAEAFF. Supplemented by reference TRBV5-1 and TRBJ1-1, the full variable domain reads KAGVTQTPRYLIKTRGQQVTLSCSPISGHRSVSWYQQTPGQGLQFLFEYFSETQRNKGNFPGRFSGRQFSNSRSEMNVSTLELGDSALYLCASSAGQGDAEAFFGQGTRLTVV.

The chain links TRBV13 to TRBJ1-2; 8 positions agree with TRBD1. CDR3 size: 14 residues. V dropped 6 bases and J dropped 3; count of bases not matched to a gene: 6. Germline loops: CDR1 PRHDT, CDR2 FYEKMQ (reference sequence). Written as DNA, the CDR3 is TGTGCCAGCAGGCTGCGACAGGGGTACTATGGCTACACCTTC. It yields the protein CASRLRQGYYGYTF.

The rearrangement uses TRBV27 and TRBJ1-4, with 7 bases fitting TRBD1. In germline, CDR1 is MNHEY, CDR2 SMNVEV (reference sequence). The J segment lost 7 bases and the V segment lost 5 bases, leaving 10 bases of the junction unmatched. CDR3 size: 15 residues. The chain's CDR3 is CASSPEGAVGEKLFF. The DNA of the CDR3 is TGTGCCAGCAGTCCGGAGGGGGCTGTGGGTGAAAAACTGTTTTTT.